Listed here are 25 T cell receptor beta chains from one sample, sequenced in a study of T cell changes during pregnancy in multiple sclerosis. Using immunoSEQ multiplex PCR, the repertoire was profiled, and TCRdb retains in-frame clones only, with some absent. The sample has 60,000 to 70,000 clones; more than 85% are singletons. The sample consisted of peripheral blood, taken in the second trimester of pregnancy. Receptors were obtained from a female donor with multiple sclerosis, enrolled in a pregnancy study.

CDR3 nucleotides: TGTGCCAGTAGTAGGTATCATGGGCAGGGACTAAACAATGAGCAGTTCTTC. Amino acids: CASSRYHGQGLNNEQFF. This rearrangement joins TRBV19 to TRBJ2-1; TRBD2 matches 7 bases. Germline V gene data show CDR1 as LNHDA and CDR2 as SQIVND (reference sequence). The length of the CDR3 is 17 residues. J lost 5 bases, V lost 4 bases, and 14 bases had no gene match. Full variable domain (missing parts from reference TRBV19 and TRBJ2-1): DGGITQSPKYLFRKEGQNVTLSCEQNLNHDAMYWYRQDPGQGLRLIYYSQIVNDFQKGDIAEGYSVSREKKESFPLTVTSAQKNPTAFYLCASSRYHGQGLNNEQFFGPGTRLTVL.

The chain joins TRBV6-5 to TRBJ2-7; no clear D gene. The CDR3 totals 15 residues. The germline V and J ends were trimmed by 2 bases and 0 bases, with 11 bases remaining between them. Germline V lookup: CDR1 MNHEY, CDR2 SVGAGI. CDR3 in amino acids: CASSYTGPDSYEQYF. The CDR3 region has the DNA TGTGCCAGCAGTTACACGGGTCCAGACTCCTACGAGCAGTACTTC.

The chain is built from TRBV5-1 and TRBJ2-7; 9 bases agree with TRBD1. With V trimmed by 5 bases and J by 0 bases, 6 bases remained unmatched. The CDR3 covers 15 residues. Germline loops: CDR1 SGHRS, CDR2 YFSETQ. The CDR3 spells CASRPTGGNSYEQYF. The CDR3 DNA reads TGCGCCAGCAGGCCAACAGGGGGCAACTCCTACGAGCAGTACTTC.

The chain uses TRBV7-7 and TRBJ2-5; 9 bases fit TRBD2. Germline-derived CDR1 and CDR2 are SSHAT and FNYEAQ (reference sequence). J was trimmed by 8 bases and V by 5 bases; bases with no gene match: 9. CDR3 length: 14 residues. As DNA, the CDR3 is TGTGCCAGCAGCCCCCGGGGACTAGCCAAAACCCAGTACTTC. It yields the protein CASSPRGLAKTQYF.

V gene TRBV6-6 combines with J gene TRBJ1-4; no reliable D call. The V end was cut by 2 bases, the J end by 5 bases, with 3 bases between. This CDR3 is built from 12 residues. Germline values: CDR1 MNHNY, CDR2 SVGAGI (reference sequence). DNA of the CDR3: TGTGCCAGCAGTTACAGCAATGAAAAACTGTTTTTT. This translates into CASSYSNEKLFF.

A single count supports this clone. This chain connects TRBV5-1 to TRBJ2-1; D is perhaps TRBD1 (5 bases). The germline V and J ends were trimmed by 5 bases and 7 bases, with 19 bases remaining between them. The CDR3 loop spans 15 amino acids. Germline V gene sequence: CDR1 SGHRS, CDR2 YFSETQ. The CDR3 coding sequence is TGCGCCAGCAGACCCGGGTACGGACAAGAAAATGAGCAGTTCTTC. Amino acids: CASRPGYGQENEQFF.

V gene TRBV19 combines with J gene TRBJ2-7; 12 bases line up with TRBD2. The V segment lost 3 bases and the J segment 2 bases; nucleotides outside the gene matches: 11. The germline gives CDR1 LNHDA, CDR2 SQIVND (reference sequence). The CDR3 has 18 residues. Here the CDR3 reads CASSIGTSGLPAAYEQYF. The CDR3 nucleotides are TGTGCCAGTAGTATCGGGACTAGCGGGCTCCCGGCGGCCTACGAGCAGTACTTC.

The CDR3 bases are TGCAGCGTTGGCGGCGCCTACGAGCAGTACTTC. This encodes CSVGGAYEQYF. V is TRBV29-1 and J is TRBJ2-7; no clear D. From germline, CDR1 is SQVTM and CDR2 ANQGSEA. The V end lost 4 bases, the J end lost 2 bases, and 6 bases lay between the germline ends. The CDR3 runs 11 residues.

J is TRBJ2-3 and V is TRBV18; D might be TRBD2 (6 bases). The CDR3 contains 15 residues. Trimming stripped 6 bases from V and 5 bases from J, with 18 bases between. In germline, CDR1 is KGHSH, CDR2 LQKENI. The CDR3 loop reads CASSLDYPHGDTQYF. As DNA, the CDR3 is TGTGCCAGCTCGTTGGACTACCCGCATGGAGATACGCAGTATTTT.

The genes are TRBV5-1 and TRBJ2-2; D is possibly TRBD2 (6 bases). The CDR3 runs 14 residues. Germline V gives CDR1 SGHRS, CDR2 YFSETQ. V was shortened by 4 bases and J by 8 bases, with 15 bases between the two germline ends. DNA for the CDR3: TGCGCCAGCAGCCGGGGACTTACCACGGGGGAGCTGTTTTTT. Translating gives CASSRGLTTGELFF.

The rearrangement joins TRBV6-5 to TRBJ2-7, with D tentatively TRBD1 (5 bases). CDR3 length: 11 amino acids. CDR1 is MNHEY, CDR2 SVGAGI, per germline. V dropped 2 bases and J dropped 7 bases, with 6 bases sitting between them. CDR3 residues: CASSYGAEQYF. In DNA, the CDR3 is TGTGCCAGCAGTTACGGGGCAGAGCAGTACTTC.

This chain links TRBV2 with TRBJ1-4; tentative D call: TRBD1 (6 bases). Germline assignment: CDR1 SNHLY and CDR2 FYNNEI. This CDR3 has 14 amino acids. Trimming cost V 6 bases and J 0 bases, with 8 bases left between them. In DNA, the CDR3 is TGTGCCAGCAGACAGGGTGCAACTAATGAAAAACTGTTTTTT. Protein product: CASRQGATNEKLFF.

The genes are TRBV2 and TRBJ2-2; 11 nucleotides match TRBD2. V shed 6 bases and J 0 bases; nucleotides not matched to a gene: 9. Germline V gives CDR1 SNHLY, CDR2 FYNNEI. This CDR3 has 18 residues. CDR3 sequence reads: CASRLRASGRPNTGELFF. Here the CDR3 DNA reads TGTGCCAGCAGGCTGCGAGCTAGCGGGAGGCCGAACACCGGGGAGCTGTTTTTT.

This chain connects TRBV7-6 to TRBJ1-1; 7 bases map to TRBD1. The germline CDR1 and CDR2 sequences are SGHVS and FNYEAQ. Trimming took 3 bases from V and 3 from J; bases not matched to a gene: 7. CDR3 length equals 15 residues. The CDR3 is CASSLGQGGDTEAFF. The CDR3 DNA follows: TGTGCCAGCAGCTTGGGCCAGGGGGGCGACACTGAAGCTTTCTTT.

The genes are TRBV19 and TRBJ1-6, with a possible D match to TRBD1 (5 bases). V was pared by 2 bases and J by 6 bases, with 14 bases between. CDR3 length equals 16 residues. Germline V gene data show CDR1 as LNHDA and CDR2 as SQIVND (reference sequence). This CDR3 reads CASSIQGRGANSPLHF. As DNA, the CDR3 is TGTGCCAGTAGTATACAGGGTCGTGGAGCTAATTCACCCCTCCACTTT.

The chain uses TRBV11-3 and TRBJ2-2; 15 nucleotides agree with TRBD2. CDR1 is SGHNT and CDR2 is YENEEA in the germline V gene. Trimming removed 5 bases from V and 9 bases from J; junction bases left unmatched: 7. The CDR3 totals 16 residues. In nucleotides, the CDR3 is TGTGCCAGCAGCCCGGGACTAGCGGGAGGTAGCCGGGAGCTGTTTTTT. This codes for CASSPGLAGGSRELFF.

This chain joins TRBV27 and TRBJ2-5, with D hard to call. CDR1 MNHEY and CDR2 SMNVEV come from the germline V gene (reference sequence). Trimming left V 1 base short and J 1 base short, with 10 bases between. The CDR3 is made up of 15 amino acids. The CDR3 protein is CASSLFWASQETQYF. For the CDR3, the DNA is TGTGCCAGCAGTTTATTTTGGGCGAGCCAAGAGACCCAGTACTTC.

The J gene is TRBJ2-3, the V gene TRBV18, with 9 bases fitting TRBD2. The CDR3 runs to 16 residues. The V gene's germline CDR1 is KGHSH and CDR2 LQKENI. V shed 3 bases, J shed 2 bases, and the junction held 6 bases outside the gene matches. CDR3 protein: CASSPSTSGFTDTQYF. CDR3 sequence (DNA): TGTGCCAGCTCACCTTCGACTAGCGGATTCACAGATACGCAGTATTTT. The entire variable domain, with the rest obtained from reference TRBV18 and TRBJ2-3, is as follows: NAGVMQNPRHLVRRRGQEARLRCSPMKGHSHVYWYRQLPEEGLKFMVYLQKENIIDESGMPKERFSAEFPKEGPSILRIQQVVRGDSAAYFCASSPSTSGFTDTQYFGPGTRLTVL.

This clone was seen a few times. The gene calls are TRBV19 and TRBJ1-3; D remains ambiguous. Germline loops: CDR1 LNHDA, CDR2 SQIVND (reference sequence). This CDR3 has 14 amino acids. The V end was cut by 5 bases, the J end by 2 bases, with 10 bases between. The CDR3 DNA follows: TGTGCCAGTAGTGGCGGGAAACCTGGAAACACCATATATTTT. Translated, it gives CASSGGKPGNTIYF.

V usage is TRBV6-1 and J usage is TRBJ1-2; D unclear. CDR3 length equals 16 residues. Germline lookup yields CDR1 MNHNS and CDR2 SASEGT. V dropped 0 bases and J dropped 0 bases, with 11 bases sitting between them. CDR3 nucleotide sequence: TGTGCCAGCAGTGAAGCGTACACAGCCGCTAACTATGGCTACACCTTC. It specifies CASSEAYTAANYGYTF.

The V and J genes are TRBV2 and TRBJ2-6; TRBD1 is a possible D gene (6 bases). The V gene's germline CDR1 is SNHLY and CDR2 FYNNEI. The CDR3 runs to 15 residues. V was cut by 10 bases and J by 2 bases, with 15 bases left in between. The CDR3: CATDNREAGANVLTF. The CDR3 coding sequence is TGTGCCACCGATAACAGGGAAGCTGGGGCCAACGTCCTGACTTTC.

The chain joins TRBV7-9 to TRBJ1-2; D unresolved. Germline loops: CDR1 SEHNR, CDR2 FQNEAQ (reference sequence). CDR3 length: 13 amino acids. With 1 base removed from V and 4 bases from J, the gap between germline ends came to 7 bases. In nucleotides, the CDR3 is TGTGCCAGCAGCTTAGGAGGAGTCTATGGCTACACCTTC. It codes for CASSLGGVYGYTF. The whole variable domain, remainder taken from reference TRBV7-9 and TRBJ1-2, is DTGVSQNPRHKITKRGQNVTFRCDPISEHNRLYWYRQTLGQGPEFLTYFQNEAQLEKSRLLSDRFSAERPKGSFSTLEIQRTEQGDSAMYLCASSLGGVYGYTFGSGTRLTVV.

J is TRBJ2-2 and V is TRBV4-3, with D perhaps TRBD1 (6 bases). The germline CDR1 and CDR2 sequences are LGHNA and YSLEER. The CDR3 totals 17 residues. V was shortened by 4 bases and J by 1 base, with 16 bases between the two germline ends. The CDR3, as DNA: TGCGCCAGCAGCCGCGCCCCCGAGGGACAGAACACCGGGGAGCTGTTTTTT. The encoded protein is CASSRAPEGQNTGELFF.

This rearrangement joins TRBV9 to TRBJ1-3, with TRBD1 matching over 7 bases. Germline assignment: CDR1 SGDLS and CDR2 YYNGEE. This CDR3 is built from 16 residues. The ends lost 3 bases at V and 3 bases at J; junction bases unmatched: 9. The CDR3: CASSESVRDSGNTIYF. In nucleotides, the CDR3 is TGTGCCAGCAGCGAGAGTGTCCGGGACAGTGGAAACACCATATATTTT.

The rearrangement links TRBV7-2 to TRBJ2-1; 11 positions agree with TRBD2. CDR1 and CDR2 from the germline V gene are SGHTA and FQGNSA. The CDR3 runs 14 residues. J gave up 5 bases and V 4 bases, and 1 base lay outside the gene matches. CDR3 sequence reads: CASSYSGRDNEQFF. The CDR3 nucleotides read TGTGCCAGCAGCTATAGCGGGAGGGACAATGAGCAGTTCTTC. The whole variable domain, remainder taken from reference TRBV7-2 and TRBJ2-1, is GAGVSQSPSNKVTEKGKDVELRCDPISGHTALYWYRQSLGQGLEFLIYFQGNSAPDKSGLPSDRFSAERTGGSVSTLTIQRTQQEDSAVYLCASSYSGRDNEQFFGPGTRLTVL.